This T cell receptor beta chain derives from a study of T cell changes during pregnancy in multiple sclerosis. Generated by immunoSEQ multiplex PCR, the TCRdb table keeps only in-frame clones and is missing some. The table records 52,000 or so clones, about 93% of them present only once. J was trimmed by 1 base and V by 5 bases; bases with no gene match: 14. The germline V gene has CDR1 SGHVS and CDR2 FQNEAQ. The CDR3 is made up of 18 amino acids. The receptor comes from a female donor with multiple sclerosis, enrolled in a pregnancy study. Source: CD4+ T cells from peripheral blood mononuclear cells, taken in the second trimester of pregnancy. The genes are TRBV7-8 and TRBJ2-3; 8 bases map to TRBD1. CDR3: CASSLDRGLLSGTDTQYF. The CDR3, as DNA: TGTGCCAGCAGCCTCGACAGGGGTTTGCTTAGTGGCACAGATACGCAGTATTTT.